This T cell receptor beta chain was captured by sequencing in a study of T-cell reconstitution after alpha-beta-depleted transplantation in children. This clonotype was counted ten times or more. Its antigen is as yet unknown. An end of the junction differs from the germline gene, which may be a read error. The CDR3 has 11 amino acids. Germline loops: CDR1 ENHRY, CDR2 SYGVKD. Findings and limits, study-wide: Alpha-beta T cells about two months after transplant reportedly derived from several hundred expanded graft clones. A year had passed since transplant, and T-cell counts and diversity by then came mostly from newly produced T cells.

The library targeted TCRbeta and was prepared with unique molecular identifiers. TCRdb processed the PCR reads anew with MiXCR; each CDR3 protein has one entry. The data hold some 220,000 distinct CDR3 sequences, with around 9.9% observed a single time. V and J are TRBV10-3 and TRBJ1-2; TRBD1 agrees at 7 bases. The clonotype originates from a child under two years old with acute myeloid leukemia, due to receive a stem cell transplant. The sequencing used PBMCs, collected before TCRalphabeta/CD19-depleted stem cell transplant. This CDR3 reads CAISDDRDGFF. In DNA, the CDR3 is TGTGCCATCAGTGACGACAGGGATGGGTTTTTC.